This T cell receptor (beta chain) was sequenced for a study of blood T cell repertoires in COVID-19 (TCRdb year 2020). About the full investigation: The collaborator samples originated in the United States, Italy and Spain and spanned the acute and convalescent phases of COVID-19. The material from the prospective study consisted of cDNA or gDNA derived from T cells, B-cell-depleted T cells, or PBMCs. Subjects who had been exposed to COVID-19, were actively infected with it, or had recovered from it provided the deeply sampled blood TCRbeta repertoires that made up the dataset. The repertoires were released in a freely available public database meant as a resource for research on the immune response to SARS-CoV-2. The samples were drawn from the first 160 participants of the ongoing ImmuneRACE study and from over 950 subjects provided by 6 global collaborators. The sample metadata nearly always contained a de-identified subject ID, COVID-19 status, age in years and sex. Where available, HLA class I and class II types were obtained from metadata supplied by the sample provider rather than from assay-based typing.

Overall results and qualifications from the work: The amount of clinical and demographic metadata varied by source and participant and was provided uncurated.

On this clone: This clone's antigen is unknown. Qualities for individual bases were not recorded, and no much larger clone is one base off.

TCRbeta CDR3 regions were amplified from genomic DNA using the immunoSEQ Assay, a bias-controlled multiplex PCR. Per the authors' processing: The number of nucleated cells in each sample was estimated from the amplification of reference gene primers within the assay. To quantify the absolute abundance of each unique TCRbeta CDR3 rearrangement, sequence reads were collapsed and filtered. For each sample, productive Simpson clonality was calculated as the square root of Simpson's diversity index over productive rearrangements. TCRdb limited this immuneACCESS table to in-frame rearrangements with V and J called. A share of clones is missing; checked studies link under half to unresolved V genes, and the rest is unexplained. For V, J and clone size, that table is used; D and trimming come from the DNA. The sample table contains under 350,000 clones; only one count was recorded for approximately 91% of them. Of the sample, around 1.7% falls within the top ten clones.

Inclusive of the bounding cysteine and phenylalanine, the CDR3 is 15 residues long. Only the CDR3 region is kept as DNA, spanning 45 bases read in frame from base 1. Sequences SNHLY (CDR1) and FYNNEI (CDR2) are obtained from the germline V gene. Relative to germline, V is missing 3 bases and J is missing 2 bases, with 7 bases of the junction outside any gene match. Participants in the prospective study were aged 18 to 89 years, lived in over 20 United States geographic areas, and enrolled through a virtual design. In the prospective study, participants were assigned to cohorts based on the clinical history participants reported in a screening survey and a study questionnaire. Recovered participants in ImmuneRACE Cohort 3 were defined as having two consecutive negative NP/OP PCR tests, clearance from a healthcare professional, or resolution of symptoms. In the prospective study, mobile phlebotomists collected whole blood, serum and a nasopharyngeal or oropharyngeal swab from each participant. Prospective study participants could optionally give additional blood draws and questionnaires over an approximately 2-month period. Blood samples from the prospective study were shipped frozen or at room temperature prior to DNA extraction.

Sequencing used PBMCs or T cells enriched from blood (not recorded which). This clonotype was obtained from a woman aged 40 to 49 who had recovered from COVID-19. The V and J segments used are TRBV2 and TRBJ2-7; 7 nucleotides in the junction match TRBD1. The DNA reads as follows: TGTGCCAGCAGTGATCCCGGGACAGCTCCCTACGAGCAGTACTTC. The translation is CASSDPGTAPYEQYF.